This TCR beta chain was observed in a study of vaccination effects on CD4 cells after COVID-19. Whole-study findings and limits: Early timepoints after infection were absent, and convalescent patients were few in the study. Marked clonal contraction was seen late after vaccination (in both infection- and vaccine-induced clones).

The method was immunoSEQ multiplex PCR; TCRdb's version includes in-frame clones alone and lacks a portion of them. The sample contains approximately 31,000 clones, approximately 72% of which appear only once. This CDR3 has 15 amino acids. Per the germline V gene, CDR1 is SGHDT and CDR2 is YYEEEE. The trim removed 1 base at V and 5 bases at J, leaving 8 bases unmatched. On this clone itself: Its antigen is unknown.

After expansion with viral peptide pools in the ViraFEST assay, antigen-specific CD4+ T cells were sequenced. Subsequent to a culture period of around 10 days, CD4+ T cells were isolated. Infection with SARS-CoV-2 occurred in the person between March and December 2020, and PCR confirmed it. The source is a human donor who had a prior SARS-CoV-2 infection. V and J are TRBV5-6 and TRBJ1-2; TRBD1 agrees at 7 bases. The sample in question was CD4+ T cells from PBMCs cultured with a peptide pool, obtained before COVID-19 vaccination. CDR3 sequence: CASSLWNRGTYGYTF. Here the CDR3 DNA reads TGTGCCAGCAGCTTGTGGAACAGGGGAACTTATGGCTACACCTTC.